The TCR beta chain described here comes from a study of beta chain features in type 1 diabetes. Study-wide context: Sorted cells examined across all samples numbered 100 million to 140 million. Broader study findings: When VDJ junctions were examined, type 1 diabetes patients showed fewer insertions and more deletions.

This clone was counted only a few times. Its antigen is undetermined. The V end was cut by 4 bases, the J end by 5 bases, with 15 bases between. Germline values: CDR1 MNHEY, CDR2 SMNVEV (reference sequence). The CDR3 loop spans 15 amino acids. The whole isolated RNA underwent reverse transcription, so sequencing captured expressed TCRB transcripts. The data were produced by immunoSEQ multiplex PCR, yet TCRdb's version contains in-frame clones alone and is incomplete. Among over 350,000 clones listed, more than 12% were seen once. The V and J genes are TRBV27 and TRBJ2-1, with D perhaps TRBD2 (6 bases). The receptor comes from a woman under 30 in good health. The sequencing input was naive CD4+ T cells from blood. As DNA, the CDR3 is TGTGCCAGCAGTTCTTTCCGGGACTTAAACAATGAGCAGTTCTTC. It yields the protein CASSSFRDLNNEQFF.